Below are 21 T cell receptor beta chains sequenced from a single sample in a study of identical twins. TCRdb re-called the 5' RACE reads through MiXCR, storing one row per CDR3 protein. The top ten hold roughly 0.9% of the sample, which has around 680,000 distinct CDR3 sequences, 8.6% seen once. Another study also made use of these data, one on yellow fever vaccine responses in identical twins.

The sample comprised PBMCs. Receptor source: a woman between 18 and 29 years old in good health.

With regard to this clonotype: A much larger clone differs by one base, so this may be a read error. The rearrangement uses TRBV7-2 and TRBJ2-1; no reliable D call. The ends were cut back, 8 bases at V and 3 bases at J, with 11 bases in the middle. The germline gives CDR1 SGHTA, CDR2 FQGNSA. The CDR3 runs 13 residues. CDR3 DNA sequence: TGTGCCAGCTTATTTGAGGACTACAATGAGCAGTTCTTC. Amino acids: CASLFEDYNEQFF.

This chain connects TRBV6-5 to TRBJ2-1; either TRBD1 or TRBD2 may fit D (6 bases each). Per the germline V gene, CDR1 is MNHEY and CDR2 is SVGAGI. V was trimmed by 0 bases and J by 7 bases, leaving 13 bases between them. CDR3 length: 15 amino acids. The CDR3 nucleotides read TGTGCCAGCAGTTACTCAGGGGGGTCGGGGAATGAGCAGTTCTTC. This codes for CASSYSGGSGNEQFF.

This clonotype was seen a few times. This sequence joins TRBV4-3 and TRBJ2-4; 7 bases map to TRBD2. The germline gives CDR1 LGHNA, CDR2 YSLEER. With 0 bases clipped from V and 1 base from J, the junction kept 6 bases outside the gene matches. The CDR3 has 17 residues. CDR3 DNA: TGCGCCAGCAGCCAAGATCTGGCGGGGGTGGCCAAAAACATTCAGTACTTC. This sequence encodes CASSQDLAGVAKNIQYF.

This clonotype was observed a single time. The chain carries TRBV30 and TRBJ2-5; 7 bases match TRBD1. This CDR3 has 15 amino acids. Losses at the gene ends were 3 bases for V and 0 bases for J; bases not matched to a gene: 7. The germline CDR1 and CDR2 sequences are GTSNPN and SVGIG (reference sequence). The CDR3 nucleotides read TGTGCCTGGAGGACGGGACAGCTAGACCAAGAGACCCAGTACTTC. It codes for CAWRTGQLDQETQYF.

This clonotype was detected many times. The V and J genes are TRBV6-2 or TRBV6-3 and TRBJ2-3; unclear D gene. This CDR3 is 13 amino acids long. V gave up 4 bases and J gave up 6 bases, with 11 bases separating them. Per germline, CDR1 MNHEY and CDR2 SVGEGT. CDR3 protein: CASSSPPADTQYF. Here the CDR3 DNA reads TGTGCCAGCAGTTCCCCACCGGCGGATACGCAGTATTTT.

This clonotype was observed many times. The chain links TRBV9 to TRBJ2-7; D might be TRBD2 (6 bases). With 2 bases removed from V and 3 bases from J, the gap between germline ends came to 12 bases. The germline gives CDR1 SGDLS, CDR2 YYNGEE. This CDR3 comprises 14 residues. CDR3 in DNA: TGTGCCAGCAGCGTTGGGGGGAGCGGCTACGAGCAGTACTTC. Amino acid sequence: CASSVGGSGYEQYF.

The rearrangement joins TRBV5-5 to TRBJ2-1, with TRBD1 as a possible D gene (6 bases). Per the germline V gene, CDR1 is SGHKS and CDR2 is YYEKEE (reference sequence). Trimming stripped 5 bases from V and 0 bases from J, with 12 bases between. The CDR3 runs 15 residues. CDR3 nucleotides: TGTGCCAGCAGGCTACAGGGTAGCTCCTACAATGAGCAGTTCTTC. It specifies CASRLQGSSYNEQFF.

This clonotype occurred many times. This rearrangement joins TRBV7-9 to TRBJ1-1; D unclear. The length of the CDR3 is 13 residues. CDR1 SEHNR and CDR2 FQNEAQ come from the germline V gene (reference sequence). Trimming removed 5 bases at V and 1 base at J, with 8 bases between. DNA for the CDR3: TGTGCCAGCAGCCAGGACTGGAACACTGAAGCTTTCTTT. Protein sequence: CASSQDWNTEAFF.

This clonotype was seen a handful of times. The J gene is TRBJ2-2, the V gene TRBV28; TRBD1 aligns across 7 bases. Germline V gene lookup returns CDR1 MDHEN and CDR2 SYDVKM. J gave up 0 bases and V 7 bases, and 5 bases lay outside the gene matches. The length of the CDR3 is 15 residues. The CDR3 DNA reads as TGTGCCAGCACCTTGGACAGGCCGAACACCGGGGAGCTGTTTTTT. Protein product: CASTLDRPNTGELFF.

In this sample, this clonotype turned up a few times. The chain joins TRBV12-3 or TRBV12-4 to TRBJ1-2; D not certain. V was pared by 4 bases and J by 0 bases, with 6 bases between. The CDR3 has 13 residues. The CDR3 DNA is TGTGCCAGCAGTTCGAGGCCTAACTATGGCTACACCTTC. Translating it yields CASSSRPNYGYTF.

The chain links TRBV14 to TRBJ2-2; a possible D gene is TRBD2 (5 bases). V dropped 1 base and J dropped 1 base, with 10 bases sitting between them. Germline CDR1 and CDR2: SGHDN and FVKESK. CDR3 length: 16 amino acids. CDR3 sequence (DNA): TGTGCCAGCAGCCAAGTTCAGCGGAAGAACACCGGGGAGCTGTTTTTT. Translated: CASSQVQRKNTGELFF.

This clonotype turned up a few times. The chain joins TRBV2 to TRBJ1-5, with D tentatively TRBD1 (5 bases). The V gene's germline CDR1 is SNHLY and CDR2 FYNNEI. The CDR3 runs to 16 residues. Trimming removed 1 base from V and 3 bases from J, with 13 bases in between. The CDR3 DNA reads TGTGCCAGCAGTGAAGGTGGCAGGGTGTCCAATCAGCCCCAGCATTTT. Its translation: CASSEGGRVSNQPQHF.

This clonotype was found a few times. The rearrangement joins TRBV19 to TRBJ2-7; D ambiguous. CDR3 size: 15 residues. Germline-derived CDR1 and CDR2 are LNHDA and SQIVND (reference sequence). Trimming cost V 0 bases and J 2 bases, with 11 bases left between them. The CDR3 loop is CASSIDPAAPYEQYF. Written as DNA, the CDR3 is TGTGCCAGTAGTATAGATCCGGCAGCTCCCTACGAGCAGTACTTC.

This clonotype was observed many times. The genes are TRBV20-1 and TRBJ2-4; TRBD1 matches at 9 bases. CDR1 DFQATT and CDR2 SNEGSKA come from the germline V gene (reference sequence). The ends lost 7 bases at V and 2 bases at J; junction bases unmatched: 3. This CDR3 is 13 amino acids long. CDR3 nucleotide sequence: TGCAGTGGGGACAGGGAGACCAAAAACATTCAGTACTTC. Translating it yields CSGDRETKNIQYF.

The gene calls are TRBV6-2 or TRBV6-3 and TRBJ2-7; 8 nucleotides agree with TRBD1. V lost 2 bases, J lost 3 bases, and 3 bases stayed unmatched. CDR1 and CDR2 (germline): MNHEY, SVGEGT. CDR3 length: 14 residues. CDR3: CASSYDDRGYEQYF. For the CDR3, the DNA is TGTGCCAGCAGTTACGACGACAGGGGCTACGAGCAGTACTTC.

In this sample, this clonotype turned up a few times. The CDR3 loop is CASSPRLSPHEQYF. CDR3 sequence (DNA): TGTGCCAGCAGCCCCAGACTTTCCCCCCACGAGCAGTACTTC. The chain carries TRBV7-9 and TRBJ2-7; D remains unclear. The CDR3 has 14 amino acids. Germline V gene lookup returns CDR1 SEHNR and CDR2 FQNEAQ (reference sequence). The germline V and J ends were trimmed by 5 bases and 5 bases, with 16 bases remaining between them.

This clonotype was counted at least ten times. This chain connects TRBV20-1 to TRBJ2-2, with D possibly matching TRBD1 (6 bases). In germline, CDR1 is DFQATT, CDR2 SNEGSKA (reference sequence). The CDR3 length is 15 residues. Between the trimmed V and J ends, which lost 3 bases and 4 bases, there was a span of 15 bases. CDR3 sequence reads: CSARPRRGATGELFF. The CDR3, as DNA: TGCAGTGCTAGGCCACGCAGGGGAGCCACCGGGGAGCTGTTTTTT.

The table lists this clonotype with a few counts. The genes are TRBV20-1 and TRBJ2-1, with D possibly matching TRBD1 (5 bases). The CDR3 consists of 14 residues. CDR1 and CDR2 from the germline V gene are DFQATT and SNEGSKA (reference sequence). With 2 bases removed from V and 8 bases from J, the gap between germline ends came to 16 bases. DNA for the CDR3: TGCAGTGCTAGACGCATTCACCTAGGGGATGAGCAGTTCTTC. It yields the protein CSARRIHLGDEQFF.

Here the CDR3 DNA reads TGTGCCAGCAGCCAAGCGTCTGCTAGCTGGGTCAATGAGCAGTTCTTC. As protein: CASSQASASWVNEQFF. The V gene is TRBV3-1, the J gene TRBJ2-1; perhaps TRBD2 as D (5 bases). V gave up 1 base and J gave up 6 bases, with 16 bases separating them. The CDR3 extends over 16 amino acids. Looked up from germline, CDR1 is LGHDT and CDR2 is YNNKEL (reference sequence).

This clonotype was counted ten times or more. The junction and the germline gene differ at one end; a read error may be behind it. The chain has TRBV5-1 and TRBJ2-7; no clear D. The CDR3 has 11 amino acids. Per germline, CDR1 SGHRS and CDR2 YFSETQ. CDR3 bases: TGTGCCAGCAGTTTAGGGTACGAGCAGTACTTC. Translating gives CASSLGYEQYF.

J is TRBJ2-3 and V is TRBV5-5; D not resolved. This CDR3 has 15 amino acids. Trimming took off 1 base at V and 6 bases at J, with 15 bases between the two ends. Looked up from germline, CDR1 is SGHKS and CDR2 is YYEKEE (reference sequence). The CDR3: CASSLFPSASDTQYF. For the CDR3, the DNA is TGTGCCAGCAGCTTGTTTCCCTCGGCGTCCGATACGCAGTATTTT.